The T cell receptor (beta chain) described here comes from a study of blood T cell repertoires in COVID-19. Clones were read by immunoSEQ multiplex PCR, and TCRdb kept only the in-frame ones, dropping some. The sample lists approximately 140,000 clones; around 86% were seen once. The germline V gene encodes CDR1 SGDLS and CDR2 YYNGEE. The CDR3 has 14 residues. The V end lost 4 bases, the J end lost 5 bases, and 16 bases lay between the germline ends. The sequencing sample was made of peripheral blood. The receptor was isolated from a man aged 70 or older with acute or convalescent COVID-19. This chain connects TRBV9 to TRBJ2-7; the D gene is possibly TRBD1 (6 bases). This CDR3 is CASSPTGGSDEQYF. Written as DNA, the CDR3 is TGTGCCAGCAGCCCGACAGGTGGATCGGACGAGCAGTACTTC.